The 2 T cell receptor beta chains given below trace back to one sample, sequenced in a study of response to subunit inactivated influenza vaccine. TCRdb re-called the RT-PCR reads with MiXCR, one entry per CDR3 protein. The data contain 650,000 or so distinct CDR3 sequences, about 14% of them singletons. The sample here was PBMCs from blood, taken around two weeks before vaccination. All receptors derive from a man aged 50 to 59 who received an inactivated influenza vaccine.

This chain uses TRBV6-1 with TRBJ2-5; 8 positions agree with TRBD2. The CDR3 spans 14 residues. V shed 4 bases, J shed 4 bases, and the junction held 5 bases outside the gene matches. CDR1 is MNHNS and CDR2 is SASEGT in the germline V gene. This CDR3 reads CASSGSGGGETQYF. CDR3 DNA: TGTGCCAGCAGTGGGAGCGGGGGAGGAGAGACCCAGTACTTC.

This clonotype was recorded a few times. This chain links TRBV4-3 with TRBJ1-6; D gene unclear. CDR3 length equals 17 residues. Per germline, CDR1 LGHNA and CDR2 YSLEER. V was shortened by 4 bases and J by 1 base, with 14 bases between the two germline ends. The CDR3 coding sequence is TGCGCCAGCAGCCCCACGTTGGATGGATCCTATAATTCACCCCTCCACTTT. The encoded protein is CASSPTLDGSYNSPLHF.